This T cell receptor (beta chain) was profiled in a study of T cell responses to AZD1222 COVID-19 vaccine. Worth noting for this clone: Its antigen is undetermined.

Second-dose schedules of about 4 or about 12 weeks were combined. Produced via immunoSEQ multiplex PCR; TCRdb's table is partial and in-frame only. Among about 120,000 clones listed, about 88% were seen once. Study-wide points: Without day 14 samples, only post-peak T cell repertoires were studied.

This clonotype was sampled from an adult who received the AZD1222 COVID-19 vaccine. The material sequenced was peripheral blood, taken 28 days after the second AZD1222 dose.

CDR3 sequence: CASSQGQGYYEQYF. CDR3 bases: TGCGCCAGCAGCCAAGGGCAGGGTTACTACGAGCAGTACTTC. The rearrangement links TRBV4-1 to TRBJ2-7, with TRBD1 as a possible D gene (5 bases). The ends were cut back, 1 base at V and 3 bases at J, with 10 bases in the middle. CDR1 is MGHRA and CDR2 is YSYEKL in the germline V gene. The CDR3 covers 14 residues.